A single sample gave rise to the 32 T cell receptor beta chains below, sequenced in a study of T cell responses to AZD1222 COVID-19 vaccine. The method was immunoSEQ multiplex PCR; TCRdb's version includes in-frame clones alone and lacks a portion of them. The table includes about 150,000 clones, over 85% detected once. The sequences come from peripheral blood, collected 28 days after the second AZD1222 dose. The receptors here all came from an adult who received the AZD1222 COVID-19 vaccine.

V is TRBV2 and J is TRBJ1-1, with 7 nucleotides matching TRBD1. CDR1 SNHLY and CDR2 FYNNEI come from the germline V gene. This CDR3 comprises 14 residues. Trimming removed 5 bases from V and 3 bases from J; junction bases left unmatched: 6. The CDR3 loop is CASSLRTGHTEAFF. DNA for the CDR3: TGTGCCAGCAGTCTTCGGACAGGCCACACTGAAGCTTTCTTT.

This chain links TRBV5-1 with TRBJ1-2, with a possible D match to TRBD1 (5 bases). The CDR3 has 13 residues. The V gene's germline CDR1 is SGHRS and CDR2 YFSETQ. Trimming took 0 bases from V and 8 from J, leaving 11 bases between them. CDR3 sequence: CASSLDSGWGYTF. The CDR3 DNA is TGCGCCAGCAGCTTGGATTCAGGGTGGGGCTACACCTTC.

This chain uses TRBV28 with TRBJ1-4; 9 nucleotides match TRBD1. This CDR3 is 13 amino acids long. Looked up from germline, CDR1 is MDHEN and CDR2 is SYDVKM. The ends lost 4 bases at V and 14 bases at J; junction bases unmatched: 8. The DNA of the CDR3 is TGTGCCAGCAGTTCGGGACAGGGCCTCTCGCTGTTTTTT. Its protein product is CASSSGQGLSLFF.

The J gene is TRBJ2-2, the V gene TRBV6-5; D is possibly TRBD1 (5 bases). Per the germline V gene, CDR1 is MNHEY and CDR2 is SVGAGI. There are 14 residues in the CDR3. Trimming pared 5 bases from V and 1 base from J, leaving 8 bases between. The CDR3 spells CASSNDRNTGELFF. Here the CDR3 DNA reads TGTGCCAGCAGTAACGACAGGAACACCGGGGAGCTGTTTTTT.

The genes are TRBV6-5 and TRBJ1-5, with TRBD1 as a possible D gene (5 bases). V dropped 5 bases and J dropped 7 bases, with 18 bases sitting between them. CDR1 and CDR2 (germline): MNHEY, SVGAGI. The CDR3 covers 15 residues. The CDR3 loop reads CASSLNRDARQPQHF. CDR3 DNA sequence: TGTGCCAGCAGTCTTAACCGGGACGCCCGCCAGCCCCAGCATTTT.

This chain's CDR3 is CASSGGQGVDSPLHF. In DNA, the CDR3 is TGTGCCAGCAGCGGGGGACAGGGGGTTGATTCACCCCTCCACTTT. The V and J genes are TRBV7-6 and TRBJ1-6, with TRBD1 matching 11 bases. The ends lost 5 bases at V and 8 bases at J; junction bases unmatched: 5. CDR3 length: 15 amino acids. Germline CDR1 is SGHVS and CDR2 is FNYEAQ. The complete variable domain, with remaining parts taken from reference TRBV7-6 and TRBJ1-6, reads GAGVSQSPRYKVTKRGQDVALRCDPISGHVSLYWYRQALGQGPEFLTYFNYEAQQDKSGLPNDRFSAERPEGSISTLTIQRTEQRDSAMYRCASSGGQGVDSPLHFGNGTRLTVT.

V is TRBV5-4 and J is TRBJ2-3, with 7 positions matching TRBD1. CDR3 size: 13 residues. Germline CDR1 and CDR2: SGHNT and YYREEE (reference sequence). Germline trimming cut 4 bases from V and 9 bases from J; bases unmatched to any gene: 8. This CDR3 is CASSINPGQTQYF. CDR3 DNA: TGTGCCAGCAGCATAAATCCGGGACAGACGCAGTATTTT.

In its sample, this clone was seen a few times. This CDR3 reads CASSNPGTGGNGYTF. The CDR3 coding sequence is TGTGCCAGCAGCAACCCCGGGACAGGGGGCAATGGCTACACCTTC. This chain uses TRBV6-5 with TRBJ1-2; 12 bases match TRBD1. The germline gives CDR1 MNHEY, CDR2 SVGAGI. This CDR3 is 15 amino acids long. V shed 6 bases, J shed 6 bases, and the junction held 8 bases outside the gene matches.

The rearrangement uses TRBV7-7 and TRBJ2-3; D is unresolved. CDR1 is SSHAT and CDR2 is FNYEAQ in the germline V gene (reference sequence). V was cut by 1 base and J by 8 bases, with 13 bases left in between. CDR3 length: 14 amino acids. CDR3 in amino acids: CASSLEGIWGTQYF. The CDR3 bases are TGTGCCAGCAGCTTAGAGGGCATTTGGGGTACGCAGTATTTT.

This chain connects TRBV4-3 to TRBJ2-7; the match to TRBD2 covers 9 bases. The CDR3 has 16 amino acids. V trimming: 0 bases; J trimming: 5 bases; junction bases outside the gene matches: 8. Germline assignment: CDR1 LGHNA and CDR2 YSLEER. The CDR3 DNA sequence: TGCGCCAGCAGCCAAGATAGGCCTAGCGGGATTGACGAGCAGTACTTC. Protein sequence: CASSQDRPSGIDEQYF.

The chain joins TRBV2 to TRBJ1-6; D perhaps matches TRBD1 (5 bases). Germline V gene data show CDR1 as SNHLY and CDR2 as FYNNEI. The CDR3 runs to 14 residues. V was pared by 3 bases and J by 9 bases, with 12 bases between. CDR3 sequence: CASSDLGTSSPLHF. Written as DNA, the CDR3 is TGTGCCAGCAGTGACCTGGGGACGAGTTCACCCCTCCACTTT.

This CDR3 is CASSVRGNEQFF. The CDR3 DNA sequence: TGTGCCAGCAGCGTGAGGGGTAATGAGCAGTTCTTC. The chain uses TRBV5-6 and TRBJ2-1, with D tentatively TRBD1 or TRBD2 (5 bases each). Per germline, CDR1 SGHDT and CDR2 YYEEEE. The CDR3 is 12 amino acids. The V end was cut by 4 bases, the J end by 7 bases, with 9 bases between.

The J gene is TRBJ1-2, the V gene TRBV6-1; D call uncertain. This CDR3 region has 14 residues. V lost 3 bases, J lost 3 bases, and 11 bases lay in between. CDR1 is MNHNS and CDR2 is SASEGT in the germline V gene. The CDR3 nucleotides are TGTGCCAGCAGTGAGTCGGCAGGCTACTATGGCTACACCTTC. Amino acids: CASSESAGYYGYTF.

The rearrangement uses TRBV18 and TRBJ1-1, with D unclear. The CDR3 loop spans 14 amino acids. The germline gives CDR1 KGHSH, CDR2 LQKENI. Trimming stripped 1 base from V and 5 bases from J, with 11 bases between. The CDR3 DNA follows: TGTGCCAGCTCACCACTCGGCGAACAGACTGAAGCTTTCTTT. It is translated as CASSPLGEQTEAFF.

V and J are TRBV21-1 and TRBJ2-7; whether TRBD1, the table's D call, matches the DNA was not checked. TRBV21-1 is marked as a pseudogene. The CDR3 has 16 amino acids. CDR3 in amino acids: CASSKEPQTGNYEQYF. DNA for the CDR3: TGTGCCAGCAGCAAAGAGCCCCAGACAGGAAACTACGAGCAGTACTTC.

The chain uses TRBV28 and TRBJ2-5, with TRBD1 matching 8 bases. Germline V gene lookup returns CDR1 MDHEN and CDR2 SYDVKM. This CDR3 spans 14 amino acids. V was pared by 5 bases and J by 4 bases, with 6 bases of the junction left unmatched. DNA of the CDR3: TGTGCCAGCAGTCCTGGACAGGGACGAGAGACCCAGTACTTC. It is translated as CASSPGQGRETQYF.

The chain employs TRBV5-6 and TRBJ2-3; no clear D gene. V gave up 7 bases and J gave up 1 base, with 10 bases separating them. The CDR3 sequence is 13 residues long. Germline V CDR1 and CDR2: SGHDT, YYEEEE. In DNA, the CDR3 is TGTGCCAGCCTGTCTGCGGGCACAGATACGCAGTATTTT. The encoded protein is CASLSAGTDTQYF.

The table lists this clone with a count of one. CDR3 in amino acids: CASSFLSTVNNSPLHF. CDR3 bases: TGTGCCAGCAGTTTCCTCTCGACAGTCAATAATTCACCCCTCCACTTT. V is TRBV27 and J is TRBJ1-6; D might be TRBD1 (5 bases). Per the germline V gene, CDR1 is MNHEY and CDR2 is SMNVEV (reference sequence). V dropped 3 bases and J dropped 5 bases, with 14 bases sitting between them. This CDR3 region has 16 residues.

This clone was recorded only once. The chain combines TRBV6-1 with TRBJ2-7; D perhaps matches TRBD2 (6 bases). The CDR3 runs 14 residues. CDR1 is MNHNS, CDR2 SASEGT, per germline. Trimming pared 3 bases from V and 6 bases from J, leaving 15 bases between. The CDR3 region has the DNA TGTGCCAGCAGTGATTTTGGCGGGATCGCCGAGCAGTACTTC. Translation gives CASSDFGGIAEQYF.

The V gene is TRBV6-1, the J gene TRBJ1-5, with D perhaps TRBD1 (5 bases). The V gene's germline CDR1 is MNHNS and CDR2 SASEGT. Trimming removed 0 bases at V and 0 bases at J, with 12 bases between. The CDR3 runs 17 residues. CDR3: CASSEAEATVSNQPQHF. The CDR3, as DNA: TGTGCCAGCAGTGAAGCAGAGGCGACAGTTAGCAATCAGCCCCAGCATTTT.

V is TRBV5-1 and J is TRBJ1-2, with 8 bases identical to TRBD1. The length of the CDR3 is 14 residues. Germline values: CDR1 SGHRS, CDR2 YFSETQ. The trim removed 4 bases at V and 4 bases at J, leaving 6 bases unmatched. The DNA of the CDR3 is TGCGCCAGCAGCACGGACAGGGCAATCTATGGCTACACCTTC. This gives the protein CASSTDRAIYGYTF.

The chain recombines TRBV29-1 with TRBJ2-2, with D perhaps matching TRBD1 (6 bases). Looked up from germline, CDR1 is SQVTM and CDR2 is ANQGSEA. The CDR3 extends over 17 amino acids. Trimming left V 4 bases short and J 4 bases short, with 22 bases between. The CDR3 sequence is CSVARTAAGVGTGELFF. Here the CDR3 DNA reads TGCAGCGTTGCCAGGACCGCTGCAGGGGTTGGCACCGGGGAGCTGTTTTTT.

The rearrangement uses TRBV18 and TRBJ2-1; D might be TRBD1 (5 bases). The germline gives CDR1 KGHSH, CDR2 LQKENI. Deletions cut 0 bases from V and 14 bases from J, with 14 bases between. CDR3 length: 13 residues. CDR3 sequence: CASSPPTAAMEFF. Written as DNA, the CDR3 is TGTGCCAGCTCACCACCGACAGCCGCCATGGAGTTCTTC. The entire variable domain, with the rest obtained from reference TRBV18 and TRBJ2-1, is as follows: NAGVMQNPRHLVRRRGQEARLRCSPMKGHSHVYWYRQLPEEGLKFMVYLQKENIIDESGMPKERFSAEFPKEGPSILRIQQVVRGDSAAYFCASSPPTAAMEFFGPGTRLTVL.

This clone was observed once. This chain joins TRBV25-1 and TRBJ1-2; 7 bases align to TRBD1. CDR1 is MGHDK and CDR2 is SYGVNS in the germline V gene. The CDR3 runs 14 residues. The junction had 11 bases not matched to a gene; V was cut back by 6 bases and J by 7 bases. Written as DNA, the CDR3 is TGTGCCAGCAGCTCCTGGGAGGGGGCTTCTGGCTACACCTTC. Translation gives CASSSWEGASGYTF.

CDR3 DNA: TGCGCCAGCAGCTTGAGGGGACAGGGATCTGGAAACACCATATATTTT. Its protein product is CASSLRGQGSGNTIYF. J is TRBJ1-3 and V is TRBV5-1; TRBD1 matches 9 bases. Germline-derived CDR1 and CDR2 are SGHRS and YFSETQ. Trimming took 1 base from V and 1 from J; bases not matched to a gene: 3. The CDR3 is 16 residues long.

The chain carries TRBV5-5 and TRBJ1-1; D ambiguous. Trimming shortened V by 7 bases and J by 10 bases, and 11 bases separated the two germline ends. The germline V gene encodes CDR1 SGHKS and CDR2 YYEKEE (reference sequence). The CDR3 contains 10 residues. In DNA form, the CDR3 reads TGTGCCAGCGGGAGCGGGCGAGCTTTCTTT. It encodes CASGSGRAFF. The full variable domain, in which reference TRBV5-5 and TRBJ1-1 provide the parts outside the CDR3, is DAGVTQSPTHLIKTRGQQVTLRCSPISGHKSVSWYQQVLGQGPQFIFQYYEKEERGRGNFPDRFSARQFPNYSSELNVNALLLGDSALYLCASGSGRAFFGQGTRLTVV.

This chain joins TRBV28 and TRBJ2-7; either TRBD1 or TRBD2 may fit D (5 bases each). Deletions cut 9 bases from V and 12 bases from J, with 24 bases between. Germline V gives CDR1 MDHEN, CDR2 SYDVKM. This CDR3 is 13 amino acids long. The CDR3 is CASSRDGFSRGYF. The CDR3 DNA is TGTGCCAGTTCCCGGGACGGATTTAGTCGTGGGTACTTC.

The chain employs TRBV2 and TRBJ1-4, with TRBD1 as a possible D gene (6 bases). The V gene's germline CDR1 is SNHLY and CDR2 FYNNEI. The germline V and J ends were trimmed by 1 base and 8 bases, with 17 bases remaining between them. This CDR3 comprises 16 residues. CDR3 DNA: TGTGCCAGCAGTGAAGTGGGGGCGGGGGCGCGAGAAAAACTGTTTTTT. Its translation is CASSEVGAGAREKLFF. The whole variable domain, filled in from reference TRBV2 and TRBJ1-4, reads EPEVTQTPSHQVTQMGQEVILRCVPISNHLYFYWYRQILGQKVEFLVSFYNNEISEKSEIFDDQFSVERPDGSNFTLKIRSTKLEDSAMYFCASSEVGAGAREKLFFGSGTQLSVL.

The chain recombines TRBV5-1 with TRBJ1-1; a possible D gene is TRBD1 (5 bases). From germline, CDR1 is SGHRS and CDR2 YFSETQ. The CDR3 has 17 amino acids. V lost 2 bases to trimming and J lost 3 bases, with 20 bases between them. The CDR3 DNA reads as TGCGCCAGCAGCTTCTTTCAGGGCGGGGGTGTGGACACTGAAGCTTTCTTT. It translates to CASSFFQGGGVDTEAFF.

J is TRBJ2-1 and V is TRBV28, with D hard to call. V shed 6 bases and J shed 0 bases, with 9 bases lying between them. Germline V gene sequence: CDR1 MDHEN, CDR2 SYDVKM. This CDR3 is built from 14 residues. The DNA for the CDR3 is TGTGCCAGCAGCCCACAAAGCTCCTACAATGAGCAGTTCTTC. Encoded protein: CASSPQSSYNEQFF.

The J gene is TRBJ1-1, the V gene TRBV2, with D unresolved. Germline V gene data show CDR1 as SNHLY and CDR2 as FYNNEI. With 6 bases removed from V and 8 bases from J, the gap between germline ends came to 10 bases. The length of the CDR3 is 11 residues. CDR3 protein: CASSTGFEAFF. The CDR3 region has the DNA TGTGCCAGCAGCACGGGGTTCGAAGCTTTCTTT.

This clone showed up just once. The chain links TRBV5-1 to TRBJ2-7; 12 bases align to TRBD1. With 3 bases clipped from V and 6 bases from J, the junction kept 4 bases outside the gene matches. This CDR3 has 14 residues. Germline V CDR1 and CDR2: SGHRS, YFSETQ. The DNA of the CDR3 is TGCGCCAGCAGCTCCGGGACAGGGGGCGTCGAGCAGTACTTC. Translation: CASSSGTGGVEQYF.